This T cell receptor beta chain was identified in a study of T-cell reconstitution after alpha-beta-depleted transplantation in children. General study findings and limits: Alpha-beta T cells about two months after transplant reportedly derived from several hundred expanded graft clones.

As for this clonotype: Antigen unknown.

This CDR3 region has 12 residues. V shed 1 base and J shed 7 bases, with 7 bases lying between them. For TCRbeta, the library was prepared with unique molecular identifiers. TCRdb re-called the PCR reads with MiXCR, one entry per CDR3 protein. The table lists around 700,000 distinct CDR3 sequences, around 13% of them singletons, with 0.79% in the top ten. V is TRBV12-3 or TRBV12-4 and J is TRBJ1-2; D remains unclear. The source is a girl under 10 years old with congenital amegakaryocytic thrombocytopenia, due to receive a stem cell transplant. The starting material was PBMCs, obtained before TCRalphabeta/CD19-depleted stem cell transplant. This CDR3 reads CASSLVPFGYTF. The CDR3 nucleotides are TGTGCCAGCAGTTTAGTCCCCTTTGGCTACACCTTC.